This T cell receptor (beta chain) was recorded in a study of tumor-infiltrating lymphocytes in primary liver carcinoma. Study at large: All lesions had stage T1-T3 N0M0 and 4.2 to 10 cm widths.

TCR beta cDNA was reverse-transcribed from about 500 ng of total RNA. The reaction used a constant-region primer and ProtoScript II reverse transcriptase. Nested multiplex PCR, run for three rounds with slightly modified ARM-PCR, yielded TCR beta libraries. TRBV1-TRBV30 forward primers paired with a C-beta reverse primer were used in the first two PCR rounds, which ran approximately 11 cycles each. One entry per CDR3 protein results from TCRdb running MiXCR on the multiplex PCR reads. The top ten hold around a sixth of the sample, which has 150,000 to 200,000 distinct CDR3 sequences, around four fifths seen once. Germline V lookup: CDR1 SGHAT, CDR2 FQNNGV. The CDR3 contains 16 residues. The source material, about 18-31 mg of unsorted bulk tissue, was used to co-extract RNA and DNA. The patients carried chronic HBV infection and had received no treatment. The authors sampled five separate regions per tumor.

Turning to this clonotype: The germline gene is not matched at one end of the junction; a read error may be the cause.

Sequences were obtained from tumor tissue from primary liver carcinoma. The chain recombines TRBV11-2 with TRBJ2-3, with 10 bases lining up with TRBD2. This clonotype originated in a man in his forties or fifties with primary liver carcinoma and hepatitis B virus infection. CDR3 nucleotides: TGTGCCGGCAGCTTCCTAGCGGGAGCGCTCACAGATACGCAGTATTTT. Amino acid sequence: CAGSFLAGALTDTQYF.